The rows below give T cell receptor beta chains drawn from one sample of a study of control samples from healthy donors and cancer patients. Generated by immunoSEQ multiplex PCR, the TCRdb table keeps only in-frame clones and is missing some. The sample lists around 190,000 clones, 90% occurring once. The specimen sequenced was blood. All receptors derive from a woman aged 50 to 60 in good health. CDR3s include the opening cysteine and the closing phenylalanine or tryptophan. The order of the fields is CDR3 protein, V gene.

CDR3aa: CASSRQRNTGELFF; v_gene: TRBV4-3
CDR3aa: CASSLLSGISGANVLTF; v_gene: TRBV6-2/TRBV6-3
CDR3aa: CASSVRNTEAFF; v_gene: TRBV2
CDR3aa: CATSREDGSYNEQFF; v_gene: TRBV15
CDR3aa: CASSSGQGMKGNTIYF; v_gene: TRBV7-8
CDR3aa: CASSAPMWWGGTDTQYF; v_gene: TRBV7-9
CDR3aa: CASSQSGQGNNEAFF; v_gene: TRBV4-1
CDR3aa: CASSNSNYGYTF; v_gene: TRBV12-5
CDR3aa: CASSRPMGGPGELFF; v_gene: TRBV7-8
CDR3aa: CASSPPGTGELNGYTF; v_gene: TRBV18
CDR3aa: CATRRLATTDTQYF; v_gene: TRBV15
CDR3aa: CASRADGKEAFF; v_gene: TRBV7-9
CDR3aa: CASSRGGPVNQPQHF; v_gene: TRBV13
CDR3aa: CASSSDRFEETQYF; v_gene: TRBV7-2
CDR3aa: CASSVVGGGEAFF; v_gene: TRBV9
CDR3aa: CATSREGQGAGNTIYF; v_gene: TRBV15
CDR3aa: CASSLRSGGPSDEQFF; v_gene: TRBV5-4
CDR3aa: CSVATAPEAFF; v_gene: TRBV29-1
CDR3aa: CAAQDRSANYGYTF; v_gene: TRBV10-3
CDR3aa: CASPKQEISYNSPLHF; v_gene: TRBV11-3
CDR3aa: CASSPGAGYGYTF; v_gene: TRBV18
CDR3aa: CATGQPGNTIYF; v_gene: TRBV10-3
CDR3aa: CASSPLPGRENTIYF; v_gene: TRBV28
CDR3aa: CSVMGTTTLEQYF; v_gene: TRBV29-1
CDR3aa: CASSQDPVTNTEAFF; v_gene: TRBV3-1/TRBV3-2
CDR3aa: CASSPSNQPQHF; v_gene: TRBV18
CDR3aa: CASSKEWGNEQFF; v_gene: TRBV7-3
CDR3aa: CASGTGNTYEQYF; v_gene: TRBV19
CDR3aa: CASSLGSGGSEQFF; v_gene: TRBV5-1
CDR3aa: CASTLNTGYTEAFF; v_gene: TRBV28
CDR3aa: CASSAGGGPNTEAFF; v_gene: TRBV5-4
CDR3aa: CASSLFWQTNTGELFF; v_gene: TRBV5-1
CDR3aa: CASSHILRQVRNEKLFF; v_gene: TRBV4-1